What follows is one T cell receptor beta chain and its context. The antigen is unknown. A clone one base away is much larger, so this may be a read error. This CDR3 contains 14 residues. Germline assignment: CDR1 MDHEN and CDR2 SYDVKM. Trimming removed 6 bases from V and 5 bases from J, with 17 bases in between. This entry belongs to a study of spatial heterogeneity in lung cancer. The wider study: An average of more than ten raw reads was observed per unique TCR and UMI combination.

TCRdb itself ran the 5' RACE reads through MiXCR, one entry per CDR3 protein. The table lists about 85,000 distinct CDR3 sequences, roughly a fifth of them singletons. Time point meaning: sample taken at primary tumor resection. The sequenced material consisted of unsorted whole RNA from tumor, nontumor lung or frozen PBMC. Overall study findings and caveats: At resection, ubiquitous expanded tumor TCRs appeared in blood more than at follow-up.

The genes are TRBV28 and TRBJ2-7, with D perhaps matching TRBD1 (6 bases). Sequenced material: PBMCs, taken at surgery. This receptor was taken from a male donor with early-stage non-small cell lung cancer. The CDR3 reads CASRDSYGSHEQYF. The DNA of the CDR3 is TGTGCCAGCAGGGACAGCTATGGGTCCCACGAGCAGTACTTC.